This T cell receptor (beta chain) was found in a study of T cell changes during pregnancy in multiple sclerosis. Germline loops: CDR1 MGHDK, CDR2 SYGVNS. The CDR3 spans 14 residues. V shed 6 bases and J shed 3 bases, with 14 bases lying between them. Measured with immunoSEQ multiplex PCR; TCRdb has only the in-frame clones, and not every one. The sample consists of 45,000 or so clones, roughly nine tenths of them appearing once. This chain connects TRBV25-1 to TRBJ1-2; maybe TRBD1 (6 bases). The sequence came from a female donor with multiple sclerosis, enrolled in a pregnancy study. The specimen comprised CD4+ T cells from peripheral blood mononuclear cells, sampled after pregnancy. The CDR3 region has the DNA TGTGCCAGCAGAGAAACAGGGAGGGACTATGGCTACACCTTC. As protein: CASRETGRDYGYTF.